The 22 T cell receptor beta chains below come from one sample, sequenced in a study of control samples from healthy donors and cancer patients. TCRdb's copy holds only in-frame clones and misses some; the assay was immunoSEQ multiplex PCR. The table has approximately 65,000 clones, about 90% seen once. Sequences were obtained from PBMCs. The receptors were gathered from a man in his 60s with lung cancer.

The J gene is TRBJ1-3, the V gene TRBV5-1; 7 nucleotides agree with TRBD1. This CDR3 region has 18 residues. V was pared by 4 bases and J by 0 bases, with 13 bases of the junction left unmatched. Germline V lookup: CDR1 SGHRS, CDR2 YFSETQ. CDR3 region: CASSLGGPLSHSGNTIYF. The CDR3 DNA reads TGCGCCAGCAGCCTAGGGGGCCCCCTTTCCCACTCTGGAAACACCATATATTTT.

This clone was seen only once. V gene TRBV9 combines with J gene TRBJ1-1; D is unresolved. Germline V gene lookup returns CDR1 SGDLS and CDR2 YYNGEE. This CDR3 spans 14 amino acids. Between the trimmed V and J ends, which lost 0 bases and 3 bases, there was a span of 9 bases. CDR3 nucleotide sequence: TGTGCCAGCAGCGTAGGGGCAGTATACACTGAAGCTTTCTTT. The encoded protein is CASSVGAVYTEAFF.

The chain joins TRBV3-1 (or the pseudogene TRBV3-2) to TRBJ2-4; 7 nucleotides agree with TRBD1. This CDR3 has 13 residues. Germline values: CDR1 LGHDT, CDR2 YNNKEL (reference sequence). V shed 1 base, J shed 6 bases, and the junction held 0 bases outside the gene matches. CDR3 bases: TGTGCCAGCAGCCAAGGACAGGGAAACATTCAGTACTTC. Its protein is CASSQGQGNIQYF.

V gene TRBV6-5 combines with J gene TRBJ2-3; unclear D gene. V was clipped by 4 bases and J by 3 bases, with 11 bases between them. CDR1 is MNHEY, CDR2 SVGAGI, per germline. This CDR3 comprises 14 residues. CDR3 protein: CASSFSLGTDTQYF. The CDR3 bases are TGTGCCAGCAGTTTCAGCTTGGGGACAGATACGCAGTATTTT.

The chain carries TRBV3-1 (or the pseudogene TRBV3-2) and TRBJ1-2, with D hard to call. The germline gives CDR1 LGHDT, CDR2 YNNKEL (reference sequence). V shed 0 bases and J shed 4 bases, with 15 bases lying between them. The CDR3 is 16 amino acids. CDR3 sequence: CASSQEGQPGVYGYTF. The CDR3 nucleotides are TGTGCCAGCAGCCAAGAAGGCCAGCCTGGTGTCTATGGCTACACCTTC.

V usage is TRBV25-1 and J usage is TRBJ2-3, with D maybe TRBD2 (5 bases). The V gene lost 5 bases and the J gene lost 2 bases, with 11 bases spanning the gap. This CDR3 has 14 residues. Germline assignment: CDR1 MGHDK and CDR2 SYGVNS. Written as DNA, the CDR3 is TGTGCCAGCAGTAAGTGGGGAGACACAGATACGCAGTATTTT. Residues: CASSKWGDTDTQYF.

This chain links TRBV5-1 with TRBJ1-1, with a weak D call TRBD1 (5 bases). V lost 4 bases to trimming and J lost 1 base, with 11 bases between them. The V gene's germline CDR1 is SGHRS and CDR2 YFSETQ. The CDR3 is 14 amino acids. CDR3 coding DNA: TGCGCCAGCAGCGGACAAGGGACGAACACTGAAGCTTTCTTT. Translation: CASSGQGTNTEAFF.

In its sample, this clone was seen once. The chain couples TRBV6-1 to TRBJ1-4; TRBD1 matches 9 bases. Per the germline V gene, CDR1 is MNHNS and CDR2 is SASEGT. The CDR3 has 15 residues. V lost 3 bases, J lost 8 bases, and 7 bases stayed unmatched. CDR3 coding DNA: TGTGCCAGCAGTGACCCCGGGACAGGGAGCGAAAAACTGTTTTTT. It encodes CASSDPGTGSEKLFF.

CDR3 DNA: TGTGCCAGCAGCTTGGAATTGGGGAGCGCTGAAGCTTTCTTT. Translation: CASSLELGSAEAFF. The J gene is TRBJ1-1, the V gene TRBV5-5; D not resolved. The CDR3 spans 14 residues. V gave up 0 bases and J gave up 6 bases, with 12 bases separating them. Germline V gene lookup returns CDR1 SGHKS and CDR2 YYEKEE (reference sequence).

DNA of the CDR3: TGCGCCAGCAGCGGGGTGGTCCAGGGGAACGGCTACACCTTC. Translated: CASSGVVQGNGYTF. The J gene is TRBJ1-2, the V gene TRBV5-1; weak D call: TRBD1 (6 bases). The CDR3 length is 14 residues. V was clipped by 4 bases and J by 8 bases, with 18 bases between them. Per germline, CDR1 SGHRS and CDR2 YFSETQ.

The chain joins TRBV6-5 to TRBJ1-2; D not resolved. There are 13 residues in the CDR3. Germline CDR1 MNHEY, CDR2 SVGAGI. Trimming stripped 5 bases from V and 3 bases from J, with 10 bases between. DNA of the CDR3: TGTGCCAGCAGTACGAGAGAGTACTATGGCTACACCTTC. Translated: CASSTREYYGYTF.

The chain has TRBV6-6 and TRBJ2-2; no firm D call. CDR1 is MNHNY, CDR2 SVGAGI, per germline (reference sequence). V was shortened by 6 bases and J by 2 bases, with 7 bases between the two germline ends. The CDR3 spans 13 residues. Here the CDR3 reads CASSSRNTGELFF. The CDR3 coding sequence is TGTGCCAGCAGCTCTCGAAACACCGGGGAGCTGTTTTTT.

This clone was detected only once. The chain has TRBV5-1 and TRBJ2-2; D unresolved. Deletions cut 4 bases from V and 2 bases from J, with 12 bases between. This CDR3 contains 15 residues. CDR1 and CDR2 from the germline V gene are SGHRS and YFSETQ. CDR3 amino acids: CASSQDEVNTGELFF. The CDR3 region has the DNA TGCGCCAGCAGCCAGGATGAGGTAAACACCGGGGAGCTGTTTTTT.

The chain's CDR3 is CFSYEQYV. DNA of the CDR3: TGCTTCTCCTACGAGCAGTACGTC. This chain joins TRBV24-1 and TRBJ2-7; D gene ambiguous. In germline, CDR1 is KGHDR, CDR2 SFDVKD. The CDR3 loop spans 8 amino acids.

This clone has a single count. The chain joins TRBV15 to TRBJ2-3, with D perhaps matching TRBD2 (7 bases). This CDR3 region has 20 residues. Trimming took off 0 bases at V and 6 bases at J, with 28 bases between the two ends. Germline CDR1 LNHNV, CDR2 YYDKDF (reference sequence). For the CDR3, the DNA is TGTGCCACCAGCAGAGATCTAAGGGGGGGCCCGTTAAGCCCAGATGATACGCAGTATTTT. The encoded protein is CATSRDLRGGPLSPDDTQYF.

This clone was seen once. V and J are TRBV18 and TRBJ2-1, with D perhaps being TRBD1 or TRBD2 (5 bases each). The ends were cut back, 4 bases at V and 8 bases at J, with 15 bases in the middle. CDR1 is KGHSH, CDR2 LQKENI, per germline. The CDR3 has 14 amino acids. Here the CDR3 reads CASSLRGAEDEQFF. In DNA form, the CDR3 reads TGTGCCAGCTCACTAAGGGGAGCGGAGGATGAGCAGTTCTTC. Supplemented by reference TRBV18 and TRBJ2-1, the full variable domain reads NAGVMQNPRHLVRRRGQEARLRCSPMKGHSHVYWYRQLPEEGLKFMVYLQKENIIDESGMPKERFSAEFPKEGPSILRIQQVVRGDSAAYFCASSLRGAEDEQFFGPGTRLTVL.

The chain carries TRBV21-1 and TRBJ2-7; TRBD1 is the table's D call and was not checked against the DNA. TRBV21-1 is flagged as a pseudogene. CDR3 length: 22 amino acids. The CDR3, as DNA: TGTGCCAGCAGCAAAGTAATAGTTGTTGGGCGTGAGCTCATCGCCCTTACCTACGAGCAGTACGTC. As protein: CASSKVIVVGRELIALTYEQYV.

This chain joins TRBV2 and TRBJ2-2; D gene ambiguous. V lost 7 bases to trimming and J lost 1 base, with 4 bases between them. The CDR3 extends over 12 amino acids. The V gene's germline CDR1 is SNHLY and CDR2 FYNNEI. The CDR3 nucleotides read TGTGCCAGCAATCAGAACACCGGGGAGCTGTTTTTT. Translating gives CASNQNTGELFF.

The rearrangement uses TRBV4-2 and TRBJ2-3; TRBD2 aligns across 11 bases. The V segment lost 3 bases and the J segment 4 bases; nucleotides outside the gene matches: 6. The CDR3 extends over 16 amino acids. Germline V gene data show CDR1 as LGHNA and CDR2 as YNFKEQ. The CDR3 loop reads CASSQSSGGSADTQYF. DNA of the CDR3: TGTGCCAGCAGCCAGTCTAGCGGGGGGAGCGCAGATACGCAGTATTTT.

This clone was seen once. The chain is built from TRBV10-2 and TRBJ1-6; TRBD1 is a possible D gene (6 bases). The germline V gene encodes CDR1 WSHSY and CDR2 SAAADI. This CDR3 contains 14 residues. V was trimmed by 6 bases and J by 13 bases, leaving 19 bases between them. CDR3 coding DNA: TGCGCCAGCAGCCCCAATAACAGGGACGGGCCCCTCCACTTT. Protein: CASSPNNRDGPLHF.

V is TRBV5-8 and J is TRBJ1-1; 8 bases line up with TRBD1. The V gene end was trimmed by 5 bases and the J gene end by 3 bases; junction bases not matched to a gene: 12. CDR3 length: 16 residues. Germline assignment: CDR1 SGHTS and CDR2 YDEGEE. CDR3 in amino acids: CASRRVQGVEDTEAFF. The CDR3 nucleotides read TGTGCCAGCAGGCGAGTACAGGGGGTAGAGGACACTGAAGCTTTCTTT.

The chain links TRBV6-6 to TRBJ1-5; no firm D call. The germline V gene has CDR1 MNHNY and CDR2 SVGAGI (reference sequence). With 6 bases removed from V and 3 bases from J, the gap between germline ends came to 12 bases. CDR3 length: 14 amino acids. DNA of the CDR3: TGTGCCAGCAGGGGAAGAGAATACAATCAGCCCCAGCATTTT. It yields the protein CASRGREYNQPQHF.